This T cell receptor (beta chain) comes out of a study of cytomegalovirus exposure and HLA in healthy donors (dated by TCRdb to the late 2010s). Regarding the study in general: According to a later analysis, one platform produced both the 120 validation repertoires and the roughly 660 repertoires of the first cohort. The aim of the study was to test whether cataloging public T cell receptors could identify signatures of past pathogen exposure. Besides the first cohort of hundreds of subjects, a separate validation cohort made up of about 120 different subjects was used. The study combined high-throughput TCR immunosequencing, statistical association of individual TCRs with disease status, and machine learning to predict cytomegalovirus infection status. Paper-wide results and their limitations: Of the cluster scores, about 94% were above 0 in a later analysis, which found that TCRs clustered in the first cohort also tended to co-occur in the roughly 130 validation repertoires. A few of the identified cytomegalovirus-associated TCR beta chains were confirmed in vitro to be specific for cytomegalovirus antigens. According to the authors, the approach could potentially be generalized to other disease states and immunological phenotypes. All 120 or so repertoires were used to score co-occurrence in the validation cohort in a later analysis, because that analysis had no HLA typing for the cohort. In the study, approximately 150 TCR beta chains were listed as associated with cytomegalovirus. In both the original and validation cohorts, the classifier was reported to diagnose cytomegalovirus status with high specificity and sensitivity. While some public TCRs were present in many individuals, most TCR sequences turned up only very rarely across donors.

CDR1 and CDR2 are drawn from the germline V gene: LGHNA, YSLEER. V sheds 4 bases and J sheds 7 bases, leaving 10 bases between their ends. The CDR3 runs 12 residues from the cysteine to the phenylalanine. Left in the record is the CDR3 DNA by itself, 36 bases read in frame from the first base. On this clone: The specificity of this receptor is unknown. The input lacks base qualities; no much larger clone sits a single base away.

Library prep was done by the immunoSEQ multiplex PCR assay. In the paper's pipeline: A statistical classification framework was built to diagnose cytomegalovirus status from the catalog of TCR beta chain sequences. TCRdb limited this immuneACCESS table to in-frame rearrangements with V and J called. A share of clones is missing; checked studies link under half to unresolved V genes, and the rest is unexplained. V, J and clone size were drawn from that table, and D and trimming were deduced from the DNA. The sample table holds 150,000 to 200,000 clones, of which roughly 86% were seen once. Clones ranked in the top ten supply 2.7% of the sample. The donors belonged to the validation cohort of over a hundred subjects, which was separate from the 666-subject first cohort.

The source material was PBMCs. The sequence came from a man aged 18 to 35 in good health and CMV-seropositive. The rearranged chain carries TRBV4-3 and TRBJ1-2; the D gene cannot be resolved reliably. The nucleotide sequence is TGCGCCAGCAGCCGAGCGACCGGTGGCTACACCTTC. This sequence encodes CASSRATGGYTF.